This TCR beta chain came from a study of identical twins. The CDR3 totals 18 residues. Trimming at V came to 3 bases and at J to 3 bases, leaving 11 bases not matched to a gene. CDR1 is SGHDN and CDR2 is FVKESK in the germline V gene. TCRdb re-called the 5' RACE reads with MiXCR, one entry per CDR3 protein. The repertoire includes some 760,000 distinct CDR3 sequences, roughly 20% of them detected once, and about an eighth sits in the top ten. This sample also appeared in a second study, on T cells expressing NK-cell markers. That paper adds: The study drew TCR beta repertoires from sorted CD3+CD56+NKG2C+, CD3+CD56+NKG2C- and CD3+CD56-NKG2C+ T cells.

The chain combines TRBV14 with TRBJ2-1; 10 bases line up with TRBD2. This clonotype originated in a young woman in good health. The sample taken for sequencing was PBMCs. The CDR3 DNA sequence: TGTGCCAGCAGCCAGCCGAGGCAGACTAGCGGGTTCTACAATGAGCAGTTCTTC. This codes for CASSQPRQTSGFYNEQFF.